This note documents a single TCR beta chain sequence. The data are from a study of blood T cell repertoires in COVID-19. Assay used: immunoSEQ multiplex PCR; TCRdb lists only in-frame clones, some missing. The repertoire holds 130,000 to 150,000 clones, with 70% to 80% as singletons. The CDR3 totals 13 residues. In germline, CDR1 is MNHNS, CDR2 SASEGT. Trimming shortened V by 1 base and J by 3 bases, and 4 bases separated the two germline ends. The source material was peripheral blood. This sequence was found in a woman in her 70s with COVID-19, enrolled during active disease. The chain is built from TRBV6-1 and TRBJ1-5; D remains ambiguous. CDR3 coding DNA: TGTGCCAGCAGTGAAGGGCTCAATCAGCCCCAGCATTTT. Translation: CASSEGLNQPQHF.